A selection of T cell receptor beta chains follows, all from one sample in a study of shared clonotypes between healthy human individuals. Data came from immunoSEQ multiplex PCR; TCRdb stores just in-frame clones and leaves some out. The sample lists millions of clones, just over 90% seen once, with over 0.12% in the top ten. The sequencing input was naive CD4+ T cells sorted from blood. These receptors originate from a man younger than 35 in good health. CDR3s include the opening cysteine and the closing phenylalanine or tryptophan. The D gene is left open where the match is weak. Clone size, where shown, is once, few, many, or a class for clones that have expanded.

v_call	j_call	d_call	clone_size	cdr3_nt	cdr3_aa
TRBV9	TRBJ1-3	TRBD1	-	TGTGCCAGCAGCCCCCAGCCGAAGGTACAGGGGGCTGCTGGAAACACCATATATTTT	CASSPQPKVQGAAGNTIYF
TRBV9	TRBJ1-2	-	-	TGTGCCAGCAGCGTAGCTCCACGATCATCGGCGGAGTTAGCTAACTATGGCTACACCTTC	CASSVAPRSSAELANYGYTF
TRBV6-5	TRBJ1-1	-	once	TGTGCCAGCAGCTCCGACAGAAGGTACACTGAAGCTTTCTTT	CASSSDRRYTEAFF
TRBV30	TRBJ2-5	TRBD1	-	TGTGCCTGGACCGGACAGGGTAAAGGGACCCAGTACTTC	CAWTGQGKGTQYF
TRBV27	TRBJ2-3	TRBD2	-	TGTGCCAGCAGTTTCTATCGCGGGAGCCCTACCTTTAGCACAGATACGCAGTATTTT	CASSFYRGSPTFSTDTQYF
TRBV27	TRBJ1-2	-	-	TGTGCCAGCAGTCCGGTCAGGGGTGGCTACACCTTC	CASSPVRGGYTF
TRBV2	TRBJ1-3	-	once	TGTGCCAGCAGTGAGCGTGCTGGAAACACCATATATTTT	CASSERAGNTIYF
TRBV25-1	TRBJ2-1	TRBD1	-	TGTGCCAGCAGTGGACAGGGAAGCAATGAGCAGTTCTTC	CASSGQGSNEQFF
TRBV4-1	TRBJ1-2	-	-	TGCGCCAGCAGCCAAGAAGGGGTTCGCGGCTACACCTTC	CASSQEGVRGYTF
TRBV12-5	TRBJ1-5	TRBD1	-	TGTGCTAGTGGTATGACAGGGGCTAATCAGCCCCAGCATTTT	CASGMTGANQPQHF
TRBV19	TRBJ2-5	-	-	TGTGCCAGTAGTATAGGAGACAGCGTGGAGACCCAGTACTTC	CASSIGDSVETQYF
TRBV29-1	TRBJ1-2	TRBD1	-	TGCAGCGTTGACCGGACAGGGATTGATGGCTACACCTTC	CSVDRTGIDGYTF
TRBV7-9	TRBJ2-5	-	-	TGTGCCAGCAGCTTAACAGAACTCCAAGAGACCCAGTACTTC	CASSLTELQETQYF
TRBV6-1	TRBJ2-7	-	-	TGTGCCAGCAGTGTTTCTCGGACAGAGGGGGAGCAGTACTTC	CASSVSRTEGEQYF
TRBV30	TRBJ1-1	TRBD1	-	TGTGCCTGGACCGGGACAGGGGGCTCTGAAGCTTTCTTT	CAWTGTGGSEAFF
TRBV7-9	TRBJ2-3	-	-	TGTGCCAGCAGCCCCAGGGGTACTAGCACAGATACGCAGTATTTT	CASSPRGTSTDTQYF
TRBV6-1	TRBJ2-5	TRBD2	-	TGTGCCAGCAGCCCGGGGGGATCCCAAGAGACCCAGTACTTC	CASSPGGSQETQYF
TRBV23-1	TRBJ2-5	TRBD2	-	TGCGCCAGCAGTCAATCGAACCTAGCGGGGGGGTATACCCAAGAGACCCAGTACTTC	CASSQSNLAGGYTQETQYF
TRBV5-4	TRBJ2-2	TRBD1	-	TGTGCCAGCAGCCGACCTGAAGACAGGGTCACCGGGGAGCTGTTTTTT	CASSRPEDRVTGELFF
TRBV28	TRBJ2-2	TRBD1	-	TGTGCCAGCAGAAGTGACAGGGGGTACACCGGGGAGCTGTTTTTT	CASRSDRGYTGELFF
TRBV2	TRBJ2-5	-	-	TGTGCCAGCAGTGAAGAATCATTATTACAAGAGACCCAGTACTTC	CASSEESLLQETQYF
TRBV9	TRBJ2-1	TRBD2	-	TGTGCCAGCAGCGTAGCGCTAGCGGGGGGGATCGGCGATGAGCAGTTCTTC	CASSVALAGGIGDEQFF
TRBV10-3	TRBJ2-1	TRBD2	-	TGTGCCATCAGTGAAGGGGGGACTAGCGGGGCAAGCTCCTACAATGAGCAGTTCTTC	CAISEGGTSGASSYNEQFF
TRBV6-1	TRBJ2-7	-	-	TGTGCCAGCAGTGAAGGTGCCGGTTCAGGGGCCACCTACGAGCAGTACTTC	CASSEGAGSGATYEQYF
TRBV11-3	TRBJ2-7	-	-	TGTGCCAGCAGCTTAGCCCAGGGGATAATATGCGAGCAGTACTTC	CASSLAQGIICEQYF
TRBV25-1	TRBJ2-3	TRBD1	-	TGTGCCAGCAGTGAATTAGGGGGCAGAGATACGCAGTATTTT	CASSELGGRDTQYF
TRBV18	TRBJ1-3	TRBD1	-	TGTGCCAGCTCACCCACTGGACAGGGGAGCTCTGGAAACACCATATATTTT	CASSPTGQGSSGNTIYF
TRBV19	TRBJ2-4	-	-	TGTGCCAGCAGCAGCACGGCTTATTATGGCGCAGGAGCCAAAAACATTCAGTACTTC	CASSSTAYYGAGAKNIQYF
TRBV28	TRBJ2-7	-	-	TGTGCCAGCAGTACCACCTACGAGCAGTACTTC	CASSTTYEQYF
TRBV7-6	TRBJ2-3	TRBD1	-	TGTGCCAGCAGCTCCCGGGACAGGGGTCCTACAGATACGCAGTATTTT	CASSSRDRGPTDTQYF
TRBV6-1	TRBJ2-1	-	-	TGTGCCAGCAGTGAGGGACGGAGGGGGGTGTTCTTC	CASSEGRRGVFF
TRBV7-2	TRBJ1-1	-	-	TGTGCCAGCAGCCGCGACGGCATGAACACTGAAGCTTTCTTT	CASSRDGMNTEAFF
TRBV7-9	TRBJ2-2	TRBD2	-	TGTGCCAGCAGCACGGGACTAGCGGGGACCGGGGAGCTGTTTTTT	CASSTGLAGTGELFF
TRBV27	TRBJ1-1	-	-	TGTGCCAGCAGTTTATCTAAATTAAGGGGTCGAGAGGGACCGCGTCAAGCTTTCTTT	CASSLSKLRGREGPRQAFF
TRBV28	TRBJ1-1	TRBD1	-	TGTGCCAGCAGACCCGCAGGGGGCTGGGCTGAAGCTTTCTTT	CASRPAGGWAEAFF
TRBV7-9	TRBJ1-5	-	once	TGTGCCAGCAGCTTAGCTTTGGGGGGCGGTCAGCCCCAGCATTTT	CASSLALGGGQPQHF
TRBV5-5	TRBJ1-5	-	-	TGTGCCAGCAGCCGCTCCCCCGAACAGCCCCAGCATTTT	CASSRSPEQPQHF
TRBV10-3	TRBJ2-1	TRBD2	-	TGTGCCATCACCGACCTTGGGGAGGGACTCTTCTTC	CAITDLGEGLFF
TRBV30	TRBJ1-3	-	once	TGTGCCTGGAGGGATGTGGGATACGGTGGAAACACCATATATTTT	CAWRDVGYGGNTIYF
TRBV30	TRBJ2-7	-	-	TGTGCCTGGAGTGTACATAAGGGTTGGTCCTTC	CAWSVHKGWSF
TRBV2	TRBJ2-5	-	-	TGTGCCAGCAGTGAGCAGGAGACCCAGTACTTC	CASSEQETQYF
TRBV19	TRBJ1-3	-	-	TGTGCCAGTAAGAGGGCCTCTGGAAACACCATATATTTT	CASKRASGNTIYF
TRBV6-6	TRBJ1-1	-	-	TGTGCCAGCAGCTTCCCCGGAGGGACTGAAGCTTTCTTT	CASSFPGGTEAFF
TRBV30	TRBJ2-1	TRBD2	-	TGTGCCTGGAGGCCGGGACTAGCGTACAATGAGCAGTTCTTC	CAWRPGLAYNEQFF
TRBV19	TRBJ2-2	-	-	TGTGCCAGTAGTAGAGGGACATCGAACACCGGGGAGCTGTTTTTT	CASSRGTSNTGELFF
TRBV5-1	TRBJ1-6	-	-	TGCGCCAGCAGCCCGATAGGCTATAATTCACCCCTCCACTTT	CASSPIGYNSPLHF
TRBV20-1	TRBJ2-5	-	-	TGCAGTGCCGACCATCAAGAGACCCAGTACTTC	CSADHQETQYF
TRBV6-9	TRBJ1-5	-	-	TGTGCCAGCAGTTATTGGAGGGGGAGGCAGCCCCAGCATTTT	CASSYWRGRQPQHF